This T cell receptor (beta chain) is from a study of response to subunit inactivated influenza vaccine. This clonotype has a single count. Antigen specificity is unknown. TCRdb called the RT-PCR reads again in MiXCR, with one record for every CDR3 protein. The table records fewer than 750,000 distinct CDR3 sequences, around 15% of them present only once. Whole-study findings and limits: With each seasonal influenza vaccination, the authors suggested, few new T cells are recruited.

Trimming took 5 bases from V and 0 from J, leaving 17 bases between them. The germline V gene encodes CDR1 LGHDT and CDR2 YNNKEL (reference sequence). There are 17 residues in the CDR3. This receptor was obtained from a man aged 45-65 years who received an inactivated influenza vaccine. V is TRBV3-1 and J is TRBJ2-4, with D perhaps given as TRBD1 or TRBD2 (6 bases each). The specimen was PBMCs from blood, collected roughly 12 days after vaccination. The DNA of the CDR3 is TGTGCCAGCAGCGCGGGGCACGGGGGCCTAGCCAAAAACATTCAGTACTTC. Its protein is CASSAGHGGLAKNIQYF.